Below are 25 T cell receptor beta chains sequenced from a single sample in a study of blood T cell repertoires in COVID-19. Produced via immunoSEQ multiplex PCR; TCRdb's table is partial and in-frame only. The profile shows 300,000 or so clones, approximately 89% of them singletons. Source material: peripheral blood. These receptors were obtained from a woman aged 25 to 39 with COVID-19, enrolled during active disease.

This chain uses TRBV7-9 with TRBJ2-3; weak D call: TRBD2 (5 bases). This CDR3 has 13 amino acids. Germline CDR1 reads SEHNR; CDR2 reads FQNEAQ (reference sequence). V dropped 2 bases and J dropped 3 bases, with 6 bases sitting between them. In DNA form, the CDR3 reads TGTGCCAGCAGCTTACCGGGGACAGATACGCAGTATTTT. Residues: CASSLPGTDTQYF. Full variable domain (outside the CDR3, taken from reference TRBV7-9 and TRBJ2-3): DTGVSQNPRHKITKRGQNVTFRCDPISEHNRLYWYRQTLGQGPEFLTYFQNEAQLEKSRLLSDRFSAERPKGSFSTLEIQRTEQGDSAMYLCASSLPGTDTQYFGPGTRLTVL.

This clone was observed once. Different DNA sequences within this sample yield the same CDR3. The chain carries TRBV5-1 and TRBJ2-2, with 7 positions matching TRBD1. This CDR3 comprises 15 residues. Germline V CDR1 and CDR2: SGHRS, YFSETQ. The V segment lost 0 bases and the J segment 3 bases; nucleotides outside the gene matches: 2. The CDR3 bases are TGCGCCAGCAGCTTGGAGGGGGCGGACACCGGGGAGCTGTTTTTT. Amino acids: CASSLEGADTGELFF. The variable domain in full, completed from reference TRBV5-1 and TRBJ2-2, reads KAGVTQTPRYLIKTRGQQVTLSCSPISGHRSVSWYQQTPGQGLQFLFEYFSETQRNKGNFPGRFSGRQFSNSRSEMNVSTLELGDSALYLCASSLEGADTGELFFGEGSRLTVL.

This rearrangement joins TRBV6-5 to TRBJ1-6; no clear D gene. The V gene lost 2 bases and the J gene lost 7 bases, with 3 bases spanning the gap. Per germline, CDR1 MNHEY and CDR2 SVGAGI. CDR3 length: 12 residues. The CDR3 spells CASSYRNSPLHF. CDR3 coding DNA: TGTGCCAGCAGTTACCGGAATTCACCCCTCCACTTT.

The chain joins TRBV30 to TRBJ2-3; 7 bases line up with TRBD1. There are 15 residues in the CDR3. Germline V gene lookup returns CDR1 GTSNPN and CDR2 SVGIG (reference sequence). J lost 0 bases, V lost 5 bases, and 8 bases had no gene match. CDR3 residues: CAWSRDSPSTDTQYF. In DNA, the CDR3 is TGTGCCTGGTCCCGGGACAGCCCTAGCACAGATACGCAGTATTTT.

J is TRBJ1-1 and V is TRBV5-4; TRBD1 aligns across 8 bases. There are 15 residues in the CDR3. CDR1 SGHNT and CDR2 YYREEE come from the germline V gene (reference sequence). V lost 0 bases and J lost 4; bases outside the gene matches: 5. The CDR3 reads CASSLARGPTTEAFF. The CDR3 coding sequence is TGTGCCAGCAGCTTGGCCAGGGGGCCTACCACTGAAGCTTTCTTT.

V is TRBV16 and J is TRBJ1-5; D is unclear. The V gene lost 6 bases and the J gene lost 3 bases, with 15 bases spanning the gap. The CDR3 runs 15 residues. Germline CDR1 is KGHSY and CDR2 is FQNENV. The CDR3 loop is CASRDQVKTNQPQHF. For the CDR3, the DNA is TGTGCCAGCAGAGACCAGGTTAAGACCAATCAGCCCCAGCATTTT.

The rearrangement uses TRBV30 and TRBJ1-1; 9 bases line up with TRBD1. Unmatched junction bases numbered 5, after V lost 2 bases and J lost 4 bases. The CDR3 is 14 residues long. Germline V gene sequence: CDR1 GTSNPN, CDR2 SVGIG (reference sequence). CDR3 residues: CAWSIVTGGTEAFF. The CDR3 DNA follows: TGTGCCTGGAGTATTGTGACAGGGGGCACTGAAGCTTTCTTT.

This chain links TRBV28 with TRBJ1-4; D possibly corresponds to TRBD1 (5 bases). The V and J ends lost 3 bases and 2 bases respectively, with 7 bases between them. The CDR3 extends over 14 amino acids. Germline V gene lookup returns CDR1 MDHEN and CDR2 SYDVKM. The CDR3 region has the DNA TGTGCCAGCAGTTTGGGGGGGACTAATGAAAAACTGTTTTTT. Amino acid sequence: CASSLGGTNEKLFF.

CDR3 sequence reads: CASSWTGDMNTEAFF. The CDR3 DNA reads TGTGCCAGCAGTTGGACAGGGGACATGAACACTGAAGCTTTCTTT. The chain uses TRBV27 and TRBJ1-1, with 9 bases fitting TRBD1. Trimming removed 4 bases from V and 0 bases from J; junction bases left unmatched: 3. The CDR3 covers 15 residues. Germline V gives CDR1 MNHEY, CDR2 SMNVEV (reference sequence).

This chain links TRBV6-5 with TRBJ2-1, with D perhaps TRBD2 (6 bases). The germline V gene has CDR1 MNHEY and CDR2 SVGAGI. This CDR3 is 15 amino acids long. Trimming pared 2 bases from V and 0 bases from J, leaving 8 bases between. CDR3 sequence (DNA): TGTGCCAGCAGTTACCGGGAGTACTCCTACAATGAGCAGTTCTTC. Amino acid sequence: CASSYREYSYNEQFF.

The rearrangement joins TRBV5-6 to TRBJ2-5, with 7 positions matching TRBD2. The CDR3 totals 18 residues. The J segment lost 5 bases and the V segment lost 1 base, leaving 17 bases of the junction unmatched. Germline V lookup: CDR1 SGHDT, CDR2 YYEEEE. The CDR3 DNA follows: TGTGCCAGCAGCTTGTTATCTCGAGCGGGGATAATGGGGGAGACCCAGTACTTC. As protein: CASSLLSRAGIMGETQYF.

The J gene is TRBJ1-1, the V gene TRBV28, with D perhaps matching TRBD1 (5 bases). This CDR3 is built from 16 residues. Trimming took off 2 bases at V and 1 base at J, with 14 bases between the two ends. Germline CDR1 reads MDHEN; CDR2 reads SYDVKM. DNA of the CDR3: TGTGCCAGCAGTTTAATTTTAGGGCAGGGGAACACTGAAGCTTTCTTT. It encodes CASSLILGQGNTEAFF.

The DNA of the CDR3 is TGTGCCAGTAGTATAGTCGCGGCGCGGGGAGGATCTAGCTCCTATAATTCACCCCTCCACTTT. Protein sequence: CASSIVAARGGSSSYNSPLHF. V and J are TRBV19 and TRBJ1-6; D not certain. Trimming removed 1 base from V and 0 bases from J, with 22 bases in between. The CDR3 contains 21 residues. CDR1 LNHDA and CDR2 SQIVND come from the germline V gene (reference sequence). Supplemented by reference TRBV19 and TRBJ1-6, the full variable domain reads DGGITQSPKYLFRKEGQNVTLSCEQNLNHDAMYWYRQDPGQGLRLIYYSQIVNDFQKGDIAEGYSVSREKKESFPLTVTSAQKNPTAFYLCASSIVAARGGSSSYNSPLHFGNGTRLTVT.

The chain carries TRBV5-5 and TRBJ1-1, with D tentatively TRBD1 (5 bases). The V end lost 3 bases, the J end lost 1 base, and 28 bases lay between the germline ends. Germline assignment: CDR1 SGHKS and CDR2 YYEKEE (reference sequence). This CDR3 has 20 residues. The CDR3 region is CASSWRGSERGIRGNTEAFF. DNA of the CDR3: TGTGCCAGCAGCTGGAGGGGAAGTGAGAGGGGTATTCGCGGGAACACTGAAGCTTTCTTT. Filled out from reference TRBV5-5 and TRBJ1-1, the complete variable domain reads DAGVTQSPTHLIKTRGQQVTLRCSPISGHKSVSWYQQVLGQGPQFIFQYYEKEERGRGNFPDRFSARQFPNYSSELNVNALLLGDSALYLCASSWRGSERGIRGNTEAFFGQGTRLTVV.

This chain connects TRBV6-1 to TRBJ1-2; 12 nucleotides agree with TRBD1. The V gene's germline CDR1 is MNHNS and CDR2 SASEGT. This CDR3 contains 17 residues. V lost 0 bases and J lost 6; bases outside the gene matches: 8. The CDR3 nucleotides read TGTGCCAGCAGTGAAGCACTCGCTGGGACAGGGGGCGATGGCTACACCTTC. Its translation: CASSEALAGTGGDGYTF.

The chain uses TRBV6-2 or TRBV6-3 and TRBJ1-6; maybe TRBD1 (6 bases). The V end was cut by 0 bases, the J end by 14 bases, with 11 bases between. This CDR3 contains 13 residues. The germline CDR1 and CDR2 sequences are MNHEY and SVGEGT. The CDR3 bases are TGTGCCAGCAGTTACTCTGGGGGCGCAACCCTCCACTTT. Translation: CASSYSGGATLHF.

The chain uses TRBV6-5 and TRBJ1-4; 7 nucleotides line up with TRBD1. CDR1 and CDR2 from the germline V gene are MNHEY and SVGAGI. The CDR3 totals 13 residues. V shed 6 bases and J 7 bases; nucleotides not matched to a gene: 5. DNA for the CDR3: TGTGCCAGCAGAAGGGGGCGCAGTGAAAAACTGTTTTTT. The encoded protein is CASRRGRSEKLFF.

This clone appeared once. The V call is TRBV6-5, the J call TRBJ2-1; no definite D call. The CDR3 has 13 amino acids. Germline assignment: CDR1 MNHEY and CDR2 SVGAGI. Trimming removed 1 base at V and 9 bases at J, with 10 bases between. DNA for the CDR3: TGTGCCAGCAGTTACTTAGTGGAGAGTGAGCAGTTCTTC. The encoded protein is CASSYLVESEQFF.

The rearrangement uses TRBV6-1 and TRBJ2-1; no clear D gene. V lost 3 bases and J lost 4, with 13 bases in between. The germline gives CDR1 MNHNS, CDR2 SASEGT. The length of the CDR3 is 15 residues. CDR3 amino acids: CASSDTAPPYNEQFF. The CDR3 nucleotides are TGTGCCAGCAGTGATACAGCCCCACCATACAATGAGCAGTTCTTC.

This clone came up a few times. V and J are TRBV5-1 and TRBJ2-3, with 7 bases fitting TRBD1. CDR3 size: 17 residues. Germline trimming cut 0 bases from V and 0 bases from J; bases unmatched to any gene: 7. The germline V gene has CDR1 SGHRS and CDR2 YFSETQ. The CDR3 is CASSLAFAGGSTDTQYF. CDR3 in DNA: TGCGCCAGCAGCTTGGCTTTTGCAGGGGGTAGCACAGATACGCAGTATTTT.

J is TRBJ2-2 and V is TRBV11-2; a possible D gene is TRBD2 (6 bases). CDR1 and CDR2 (germline): SGHAT, FQNNGV. The CDR3 runs 14 residues. Deletions cut 7 bases from V and 6 bases from J, with 15 bases between. The CDR3 DNA sequence: TGTGCCAGCACCCTTGTGGGGGAGGCCGGGGAGCTGTTTTTT. Translated: CASTLVGEAGELFF.

This clone was picked up one time. The rearrangement links TRBV14 to TRBJ1-1; D gene ambiguous. The length of the CDR3 is 13 residues. Germline CDR1 is SGHDN and CDR2 is FVKESK. The ends were cut back, 4 bases at V and 0 bases at J, with 6 bases in the middle. CDR3 nucleotide sequence: TGTGCCAGCAGCCCCAGAATGAACACTGAAGCTTTCTTT. Translated: CASSPRMNTEAFF. The full variable domain, rest sourced from reference TRBV14 and TRBJ1-1, is EAGVTQFPSHSVIEKGQTVTLRCDPISGHDNLYWYRRVMGKEIKFLLHFVKESKQDESGMPNNRFLAERTGGTYSTLKVQPAELEDSGVYFCASSPRMNTEAFFGQGTRLTVV.

This chain uses TRBV10-2 with TRBJ2-2; 9 bases match TRBD2. J lost 4 bases, V lost 2 bases, and 8 bases had no gene match. From germline, CDR1 is WSHSY and CDR2 SAAADI. The CDR3 has 17 residues. The CDR3 DNA is TGCGCCAGCAGTGAGGATCATAGCGGGAGTGGCACCGGGGAGCTGTTTTTT. Residues: CASSEDHSGSGTGELFF.

This chain connects TRBV10-1 to TRBJ2-3, with 7 bases lining up with TRBD2. Germline V CDR1 and CDR2: WNHNN, SYGVQD (reference sequence). This CDR3 comprises 16 residues. V lost 7 bases and J lost 3; bases outside the gene matches: 13. CDR3 sequence: CASKAGPAGGTDTQYF. In DNA, the CDR3 is TGCGCCAGCAAAGCGGGACCTGCCGGAGGTACAGATACGCAGTATTTT.

V and J are TRBV5-1 and TRBJ1-1; TRBD1 might be the D (6 bases). The V gene lost 0 bases and the J gene lost 6 bases, with 12 bases spanning the gap. The CDR3 covers 14 residues. Germline-derived CDR1 and CDR2 are SGHRS and YFSETQ. The DNA for the CDR3 is TGCGCCAGCAGCTTGGACCAACAGGGTGCTGAAGCTTTCTTT. It translates to CASSLDQQGAEAFF.